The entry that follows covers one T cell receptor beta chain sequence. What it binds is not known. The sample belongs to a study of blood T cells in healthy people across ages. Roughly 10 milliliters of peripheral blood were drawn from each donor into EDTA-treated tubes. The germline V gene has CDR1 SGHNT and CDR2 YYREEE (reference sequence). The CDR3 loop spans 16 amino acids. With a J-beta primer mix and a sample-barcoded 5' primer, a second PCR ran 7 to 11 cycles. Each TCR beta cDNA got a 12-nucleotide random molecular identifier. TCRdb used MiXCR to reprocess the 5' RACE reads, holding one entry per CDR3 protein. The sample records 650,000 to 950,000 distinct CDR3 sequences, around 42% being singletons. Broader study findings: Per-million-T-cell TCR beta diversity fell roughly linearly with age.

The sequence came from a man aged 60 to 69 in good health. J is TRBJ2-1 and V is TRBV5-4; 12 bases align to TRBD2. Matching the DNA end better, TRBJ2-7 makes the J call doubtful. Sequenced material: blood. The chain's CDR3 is CASSKTSGGWDNKQYF. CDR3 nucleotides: TGTGCCAGCAGCAAGACTAGCGGGGGATGGGACAATAAGCAGTACTTC.